This T cell receptor (beta chain) was profiled in a study of T cell repertoires in cytomegalovirus infection. The wider study: Indications came from public TCR beta signatures; they pointed to CMV infection and to a matching HLA type.

Findings and limits, study-wide: Within the response measured ex vivo, HLA-C-restricted CMV-specific TCR beta clonotypes were dominant. Public TCR beta family frequency separated CMV-and-HLA carriers, including in an independent cohort.

The CDR3 runs 14 residues. Trimming cost V 7 bases and J 0 bases, with 12 bases left between them. Looked up from germline, CDR1 is MNHEY and CDR2 is SVGAGI. This clonotype came up a few times. Its cognate antigen is unknown. TCRdb independently ran MiXCR on the reads; one entry per CDR3 protein. The table lists hundreds of thousands of distinct CDR3 sequences, over 20% of them singletons. Specimen: CD8+ T cells from PBMCs. The chain uses TRBV6-5 and TRBJ1-2; the D gene is possibly TRBD1 (5 bases). This receptor was identified in a human donor in good health (CMV status not recorded). Some clones in this sample may be carry-over from other donors' samples. CDR3 in amino acids: CASTPDSTNYGYTF. The CDR3 region has the DNA TGTGCCAGCACCCCAGACAGTACTAACTATGGCTACACCTTC.